The present TCR beta chain was sequenced within a study of T cell responses to AZD1222 COVID-19 vaccine. Study-level findings and limits: Among the donors, most were white British and more were female, and clonal diversity was possibly underestimated.

Profiled with immunoSEQ multiplex PCR; TCRdb holds only in-frame clones, not every one. The top ten hold roughly a quarter of the sample, which has about 78,000 clones, approximately 86% seen once. A word on this clone: As yet, its antigen is unknown.

The CDR3 loop spans 17 amino acids. Trimming took 1 base from V and 5 from J, leaving 17 bases between them. The germline V gene encodes CDR1 MNHEY and CDR2 SMNVEV (reference sequence). This TCR was sampled from an adult in good health. The sample was peripheral blood, taken on day 0 of AZD1222 vaccination. The chain is built from TRBV27 and TRBJ2-2; weak D call: TRBD2 (5 bases). The CDR3 DNA follows: TGTGCCAGCAGTTTATGGTCTGGGGTAGCGCGAACCGGGGAGCTGTTTTTT. This codes for CASSLWSGVARTGELFF.